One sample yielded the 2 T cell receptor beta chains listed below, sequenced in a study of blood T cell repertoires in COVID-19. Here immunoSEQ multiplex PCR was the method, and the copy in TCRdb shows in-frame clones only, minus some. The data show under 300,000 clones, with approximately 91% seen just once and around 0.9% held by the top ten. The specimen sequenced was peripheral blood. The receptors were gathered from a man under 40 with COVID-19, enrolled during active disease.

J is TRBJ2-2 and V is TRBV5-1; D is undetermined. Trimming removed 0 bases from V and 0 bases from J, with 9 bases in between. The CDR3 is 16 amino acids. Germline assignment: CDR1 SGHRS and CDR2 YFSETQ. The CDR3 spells CASSLVRSTNTGELFF. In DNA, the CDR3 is TGCGCCAGCAGCTTGGTTAGATCAACGAACACCGGGGAGCTGTTTTTT.

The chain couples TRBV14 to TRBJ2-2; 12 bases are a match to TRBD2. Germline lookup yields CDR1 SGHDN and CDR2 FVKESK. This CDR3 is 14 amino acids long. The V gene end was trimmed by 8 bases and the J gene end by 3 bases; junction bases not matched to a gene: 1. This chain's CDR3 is CASRLAGDTGELFF. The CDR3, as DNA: TGTGCCAGCCGACTAGCGGGGGACACCGGGGAGCTGTTTTTT.